The 8 T cell receptor beta chains in this list originate from one sample, sequenced in a study of identical twins (dated by TCRdb to 2016 to 2018). Receptor libraries were prepared by 5' RACE. TCRdb lists the instrument as Illumina HiSeq 2000. TCRdb itself trimmed the public reads at Q25 with fastp, ran MiXCR and retained productive beta chains. One record per CDR3 amino acid sequence lists the most common genes and DNA. For this sample the table gives 1.5 million to 2 million distinct CDR3 sequences, of which about 31% were detected only once. The ten largest make up around 0.25% of the sample. Sequencing was carried out using cord blood. The origin of the receptors is a newborn girl in good health.

The chain has TRBV6-5 and TRBJ2-3; D is ambiguous. CDR1 and CDR2 from the germline V gene are MNHEY and SVGAGI. The CDR3 runs 15 residues. V was trimmed by 2 bases and J by 3 bases, leaving 12 bases between them. CDR3: CASSYATTGTDTQYF. The CDR3 DNA reads TGTGCCAGCAGTTACGCTACGACTGGGACAGATACGCAGTATTTT.

The chain combines TRBV2 with TRBJ2-4; either TRBD1 or TRBD2 may fit D (6 bases each). The J call could be wrong; TRBJ2-7 is a better fit for the DNA end. The CDR3 contains 15 residues. Germline CDR1 reads SNHLY; CDR2 reads FYNNEI. The CDR3 nucleotides read TGTGCCAGCAAGTGGGGGGCAGGGGAAGGCTACGAGCAGTACTTC. Its protein is CASKWGAGEGYEQYF.

V gene TRBV5-1 combines with J gene TRBJ1-2; TRBD1 is a possible D gene (5 bases). Per germline, CDR1 SGHRS and CDR2 YFSETQ. This CDR3 is built from 16 residues. V was cut by 3 bases and J by 4 bases, with 19 bases left in between. The DNA for the CDR3 is TGCGCCAGCAGCTCCCCAGGGTCCCCCGGGATCTATGGCTACACCTTC. The encoded protein is CASSSPGSPGIYGYTF.

The rearrangement joins TRBV21-1 to TRBJ2-7; the table assigns TRBD2, which was not confirmed against the DNA. TRBV21-1 is given as a pseudogene. The CDR3 sequence is 14 residues long. The CDR3 loop reads CASSPQEGGYEQYF. CDR3 sequence (DNA): TGTGCCAGCAGCCCCCAGGAGGGAGGGTACGAGCAGTACTTC.

This clonotype was observed a handful of times. J is TRBJ1-4 and V is TRBV20-1, with a tentative D call TRBD1 (5 bases). CDR3 length: 15 residues. V lost 3 bases to trimming and J lost 4 bases, with 15 bases between them. CDR1 and CDR2 from the germline V gene are DFQATT and SNEGSKA (reference sequence). Here the CDR3 DNA reads TGCAGTGCTAGGCCTCGATGGGGACTTAATGAAAAACTGTTTTTT. This translates into CSARPRWGLNEKLFF.

The gene calls are TRBV10-1 and TRBJ2-3; the match to TRBD2 covers 7 bases. The CDR3 is made up of 17 amino acids. V lost 0 bases to trimming and J lost 2 bases; unmatched junction nucleotides: 8. Germline V CDR1 and CDR2: WNHNN, SYGVQD (reference sequence). The CDR3 DNA sequence: TGCGCCAGCAGTGAGTCGAGGACTAGGGATTCCACAGATACGCAGTATTTT. This encodes CASSESRTRDSTDTQYF.

This clonotype was recorded a few times. This rearrangement joins TRBV5-1 to TRBJ2-4; D gene ambiguous. The end of the DNA aligns better with TRBJ2-5, so the J call may be wrong. Germline V lookup: CDR1 SGHRS, CDR2 YFSETQ. The CDR3 has 14 amino acids. The CDR3 nucleotides are TGCGCCAGCAGCTTGAGGGCAGCCGAAGAGACCCAGTACTTC. It codes for CASSLRAAEETQYF.

J is TRBJ1-2 and V is TRBV20-1, with D unresolved. The CDR3 totals 12 residues. Germline V CDR1 and CDR2: DFQATT, SNEGSKA (reference sequence). Deletions cut 6 bases from V and 5 bases from J, with 13 bases between. Here the CDR3 DNA reads TGCAGTGCGGAGCAGGCCCTATATGGCTACACCTTC. This translates into CSAEQALYGYTF.